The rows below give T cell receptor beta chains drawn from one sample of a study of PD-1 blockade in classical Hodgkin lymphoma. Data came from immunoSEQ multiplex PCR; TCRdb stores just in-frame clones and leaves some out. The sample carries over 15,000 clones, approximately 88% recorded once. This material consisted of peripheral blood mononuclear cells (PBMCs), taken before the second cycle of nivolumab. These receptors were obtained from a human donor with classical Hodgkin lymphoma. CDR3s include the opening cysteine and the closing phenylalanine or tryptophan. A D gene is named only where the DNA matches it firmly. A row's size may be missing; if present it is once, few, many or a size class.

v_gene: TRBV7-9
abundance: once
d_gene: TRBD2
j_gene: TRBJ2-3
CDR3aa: CASSLAVAGDTQYF
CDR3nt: TGTGCCAGCAGCTTAGCGGTAGCGGGAGATACGCAGTATTTT

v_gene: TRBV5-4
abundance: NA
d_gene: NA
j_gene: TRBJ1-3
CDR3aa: CASSLAGGKGGNTIYF
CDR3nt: TGTGCCAGCAGCTTGGCCGGGGGTAAGGGTGGAAACACCATATATTTT

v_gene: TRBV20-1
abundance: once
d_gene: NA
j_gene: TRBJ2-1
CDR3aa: CSARLNNEQFF
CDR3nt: TGCAGTGCTCGGCTAAACAATGAGCAGTTCTTC

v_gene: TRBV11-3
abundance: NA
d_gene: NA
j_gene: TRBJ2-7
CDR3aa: CASSLANGPEQYF
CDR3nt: TGTGCCAGCAGCTTGGCCAATGGACCCGAGCAGTACTTC

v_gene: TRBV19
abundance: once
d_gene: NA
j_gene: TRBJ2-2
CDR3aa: CASSMEGARTGELFF
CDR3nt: TGTGCCAGTAGTATGGAGGGGGCGCGAACCGGGGAGCTGTTTTTT

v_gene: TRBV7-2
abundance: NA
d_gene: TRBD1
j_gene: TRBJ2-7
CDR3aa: CASSAGQGIIYEQYF
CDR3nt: TGTGCCAGCAGCGCTGGACAGGGCATTATTTACGAGCAGTACTTC

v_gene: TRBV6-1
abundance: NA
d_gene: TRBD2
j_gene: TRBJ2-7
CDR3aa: CAIHSRLAGPSEQYF
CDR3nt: TGTGCCATCCACTCTCGACTAGCGGGGCCCTCCGAGCAGTACTTC

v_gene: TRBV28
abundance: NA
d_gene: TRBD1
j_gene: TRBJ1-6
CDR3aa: CASRIRGLLEGWNSPLHF
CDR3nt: TGTGCCAGCAGAATCAGGGGGCTACTTGAGGGCTGGAATTCACCCCTCCACTTT

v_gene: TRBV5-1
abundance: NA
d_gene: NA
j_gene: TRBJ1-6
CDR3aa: CASSLEGVDSPLHF
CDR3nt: TGCGCCAGCAGCTTGGAGGGGGTTGATTCACCCCTCCACTTT

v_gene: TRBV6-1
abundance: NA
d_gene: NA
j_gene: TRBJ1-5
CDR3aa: CASRGRSNQPQHF
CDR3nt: TGTGCCAGCAGGGGTAGGAGCAATCAGCCCCAGCATTTT

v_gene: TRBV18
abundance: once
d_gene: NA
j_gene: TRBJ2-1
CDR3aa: CASSPAAGVYNEQFF
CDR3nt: TGTGCCAGCTCACCAGCGGCAGGGGTATACAATGAGCAGTTCTTC

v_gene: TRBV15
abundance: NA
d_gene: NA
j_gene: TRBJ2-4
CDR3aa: CATSRDRDAVPGDGYF
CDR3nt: TGTGCCACCAGCAGAGATCGGGACGCGGTCCCAGGAGATGGGTACTTC

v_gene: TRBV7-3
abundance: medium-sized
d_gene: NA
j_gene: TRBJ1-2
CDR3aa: CASSPGVAGVDYGYTF
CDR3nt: TGTGCCAGCAGCCCTGGGGTTGCAGGGGTAGACTATGGCTACACCTTC